This TCR beta chain was profiled in a study of vaccination and CD4 T cells after COVID-19 (dated by TCRdb to the early 2020s). Some background on the complete study: SARS-CoV-2 positivity had been established in the convalescent patients by nasal swab PCR, and mild disease was recorded in eight to ten of these patients and severe disease in one. Post-COVID blood samples from convalescent patients were collected a median of around 100 days after diagnosis, with a range of about 35 to 161 days. Culture stimuli were overlapping spike peptide pools from SARS-CoV-2 and from the common cold coronaviruses HCoV-NL63, HCoV-OC43 and HCoV-229E. A few convalescent patients were sampled both early after vaccination (day 14) and late after vaccination (days 161 to 241). In around nine COVID-19 convalescent patients and 4 infection-naive healthy vaccine recipients, the spike-specific CD4+ TCR repertoire before mRNA vaccination was compared with the repertoire after mRNA vaccination. The time from the second vaccine dose to post-vaccine blood sampling had a median of roughly 70 days and ranged from about 12 to 250 days. Participants got two doses of the Pfizer-BioNTech BNT162b2 vaccine (n=8) or two doses of the Moderna mRNA-1273 vaccine (n=2). Control cultures used a CEFX viral epitope pool as positive control, an HIV-1 Nef peptide pool as negative control, or no peptide. The convalescent cohort included six males and four females, with two Hispanic individuals, seven Caucasians, two Asians and one multiracial person.

Beyond this particular receptor, the publication reports: An increase in the median number of SARS-CoV-2-reactive clonotypes from approximately 21 after infection to 35 to 40 after vaccination was observed, but the change was not found to be significant. In convalescent patients, a median 86.3% of post-vaccine SARS-CoV-2-reactive clones were detected only after vaccination, and vaccine-specific priming was suggested by this finding. In convalescent patients, nearly all vaccine-specific clones (304 of 307) were found to be mono-reactive for SARS-CoV-2 spike rather than cross-reactive with common cold coronaviruses. Only a relatively small number of convalescent patients were included in the study, and early timepoints following natural infection were not analyzed.

The germline V gene yields SNHLY for CDR1 and FYNNEI for CDR2. V is cut back by 3 bases and J by 9 bases, with 5 bases in the junction unmatched. The CDR3 has 14 amino acids, counting the end cysteine and phenylalanine. Only the CDR3 portion is preserved as DNA: 42 bases, with reading frame beginning at the first base. In the paper's terms, the time point label means: late sampling 161 to 241 days after vaccination in a few convalescent patients. The treatment or condition label, read with the paper, signifies: approximately nine-day PBMC culture with coronavirus spike peptide pools or control peptides (ViraFEST assay). The study used the ViraFEST assay, which expanded antigen-specific T cells with peptide pools and then identified expanded clonotypes by TCR sequencing. The convalescent patients' positive SARS-CoV-2 PCR tests were from March to December 2020, which was before the Alpha, Beta and Delta variants emerged in the United States. PBMCs were cultured at a few million per well in IMDM supplemented with approximately 5.3% human AB serum and about 10 IU/ml IL-2, with 10 ug/ml peptide pools added. Half of the culture medium was replaced with fresh IL-2-containing medium on days 3 and 7. Once the cells had been in culture for 9 to 10 days, the EasySep CD4+ T cell isolation kit was used to isolate CD4+ T cells by negative selection. Ficoll-Paque Plus gradient centrifugation was used to isolate PBMCs from whole blood, and the isolated PBMCs were then either used fresh or cryopreserved at -140C. Triplicate wells were generally used for each culture condition.

In regard to this clonotype: Its antigen is currently not known. No base quality information exists; no much larger clone differs at one position.

The library was obtained by PCR. DNA from cultured CD4+ T cells underwent TCR sequencing with the Oncomine TCR Beta short-read assay at the Johns Hopkins FTIC core. The QIAamp micro DNA kit was used to extract genomic DNA from the cultured CD4+ T cells. The Oncomine TCR Beta libraries from cultured CD4+ T cells were pooled using unique dual indexes and then sequenced on an Illumina iSeq 100. Under the source paper's analysis protocol: Non-productive sequences were removed, and CDR3s that did not start with C, did not end with F or W, or were shorter than 7 amino acids were discarded. The MANAFEST web application identified antigen-specific clonotypes by comparing peptide-stimulated wells against reference wells and other culture wells. For a clone to be called positive, the clone needed an FDR below 0.05, an odds ratio above 5, and a productive frequency above 0.1% in at least two of three replicate wells. Cross-reactive clonotypes were defined as significantly expanded in both SARS-CoV-2 spike wells and at least one common cold coronavirus spike condition. Similarity between CDR3 sequences was evaluated in R version 3.6.1 using Levenshtein distances (stringdist) and unrooted phylogenetic trees (ape). In TCRdb, the public reads were trimmed at Q25 with fastp and aligned with MiXCR, with productive beta chains retained. Rows matching on CDR3 protein sequence are summarized as one entry with the most common DNA and genes. These V and J calls rely on TCRdb rather than the paper's analysis. A total of roughly 26,000 distinct CDR3 sequences appear in this sample, roughly a third of them only once. The ten top clones hold 3% to 4% of the sample.

The receptor comes from a human donor who had recovered from COVID-19. The V gene is TRBV2 and the J gene is TRBJ2-1; TRBD1 agrees with 10 junctional bases. The input for sequencing was CD4+ T cells from blood, cultured in vitro, taken about 7 months after SARS-CoV-2 vaccination. The base sequence is TGTGCCAGCAGTGACTGGACAGGGGGGCTTGAGCAGTTCTTC. It encodes CASSDWTGGLEQFF. The full variable domain, with segments outside the CDR3 supplied by the reference TRBV2 and TRBJ2-1 proteins, appears as EPEVTQTPSHQVTQMGQEVILRCVPISNHLYFYWYRQILGQKVEFLVSFYNNEISEKSEIFDDQFSVERPDGSNFTLKIRSTKLEDSAMYFCASSDWTGGLEQFFGPGTRLTVL.